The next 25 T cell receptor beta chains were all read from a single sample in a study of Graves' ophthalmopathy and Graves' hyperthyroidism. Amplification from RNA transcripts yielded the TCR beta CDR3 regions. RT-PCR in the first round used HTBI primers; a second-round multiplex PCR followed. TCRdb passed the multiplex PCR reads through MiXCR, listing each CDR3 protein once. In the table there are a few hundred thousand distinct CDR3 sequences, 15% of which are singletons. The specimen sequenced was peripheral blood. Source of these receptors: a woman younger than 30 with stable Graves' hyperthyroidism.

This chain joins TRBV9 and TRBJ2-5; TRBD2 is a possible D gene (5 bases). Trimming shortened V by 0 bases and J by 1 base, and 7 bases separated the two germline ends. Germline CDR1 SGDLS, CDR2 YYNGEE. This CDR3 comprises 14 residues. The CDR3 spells CASSVGTAQETQYF. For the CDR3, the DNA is TGTGCCAGCAGCGTAGGGACTGCCCAAGAGACCCAGTACTTC.

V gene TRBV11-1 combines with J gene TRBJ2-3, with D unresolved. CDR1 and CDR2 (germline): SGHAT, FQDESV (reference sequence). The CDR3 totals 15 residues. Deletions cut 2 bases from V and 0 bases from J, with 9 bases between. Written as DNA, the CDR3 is TGTGCCAGCAGCTTAAAGCCTTTTAGCACAGATACGCAGTATTTT. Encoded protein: CASSLKPFSTDTQYF.

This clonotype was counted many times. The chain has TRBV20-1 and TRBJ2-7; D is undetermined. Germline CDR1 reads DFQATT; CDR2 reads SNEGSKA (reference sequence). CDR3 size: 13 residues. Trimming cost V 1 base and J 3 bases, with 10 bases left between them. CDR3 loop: CSARGRAGYEQYF. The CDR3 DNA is TGCAGTGCTAGAGGCCGGGCAGGCTACGAGCAGTACTTC.

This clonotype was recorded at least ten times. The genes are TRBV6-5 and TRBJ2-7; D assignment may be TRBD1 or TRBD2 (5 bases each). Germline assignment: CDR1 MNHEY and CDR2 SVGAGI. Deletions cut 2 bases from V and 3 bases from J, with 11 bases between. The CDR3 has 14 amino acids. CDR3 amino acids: CASSYDGTVYEQYF. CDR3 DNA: TGTGCCAGCAGTTACGACGGGACCGTCTACGAGCAGTACTTC.

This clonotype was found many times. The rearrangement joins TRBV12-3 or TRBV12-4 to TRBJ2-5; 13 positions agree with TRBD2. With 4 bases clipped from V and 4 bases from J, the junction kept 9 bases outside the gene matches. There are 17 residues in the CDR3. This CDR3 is CASSSGGRLAGGETQYF. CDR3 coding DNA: TGTGCCAGCAGTTCCGGGGGCAGACTAGCGGGGGGAGAGACCCAGTACTTC.

The CDR3 spells CASSPGQGHEAFF. The DNA of the CDR3 is TGTGCCAGCAGCCCCGGACAGGGGCATGAAGCTTTCTTT. V is TRBV3-1 and J is TRBJ1-1; 9 nucleotides align to TRBD1. Germline CDR1 reads LGHDT; CDR2 reads YNNKEL (reference sequence). J lost 7 bases, V lost 4 bases, and 4 bases had no gene match. The CDR3 has 13 residues.

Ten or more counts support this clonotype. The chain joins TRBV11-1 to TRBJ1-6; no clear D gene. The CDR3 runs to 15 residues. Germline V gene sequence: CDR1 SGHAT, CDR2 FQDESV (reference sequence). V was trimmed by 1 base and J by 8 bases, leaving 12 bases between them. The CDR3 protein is CASSLGQILDSPLHF. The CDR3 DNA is TGTGCCAGCAGCTTAGGGCAGATCTTGGATTCACCCCTCCACTTT.

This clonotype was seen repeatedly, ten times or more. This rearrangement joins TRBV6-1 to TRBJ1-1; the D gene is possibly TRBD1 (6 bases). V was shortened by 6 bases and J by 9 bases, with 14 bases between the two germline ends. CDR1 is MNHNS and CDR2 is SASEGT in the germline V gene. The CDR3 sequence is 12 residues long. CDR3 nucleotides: TGTGCCAGCAGCCTCCCAGGACAGAAAGCTTTCTTT. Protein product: CASSLPGQKAFF.

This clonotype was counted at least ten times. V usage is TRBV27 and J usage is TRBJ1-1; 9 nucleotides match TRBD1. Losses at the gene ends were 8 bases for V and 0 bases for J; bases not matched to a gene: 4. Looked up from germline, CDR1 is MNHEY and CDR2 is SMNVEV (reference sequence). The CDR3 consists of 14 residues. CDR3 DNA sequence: TGTGCCAGCGCGCGGGACAGGGTGAACACTGAAGCTTTCTTT. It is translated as CASARDRVNTEAFF.

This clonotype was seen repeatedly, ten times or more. The CDR3 nucleotides read TGTGCCAGCAGTGAAATTGGCCCGCGAGGGAATTCACCCCTCCACTTT. Translating gives CASSEIGPRGNSPLHF. J is TRBJ1-6 and V is TRBV6-1, with D uncertain. The V and J ends lost 2 bases and 7 bases respectively, with 15 bases between them. The CDR3 is made up of 16 amino acids. The germline V gene encodes CDR1 MNHNS and CDR2 SASEGT.

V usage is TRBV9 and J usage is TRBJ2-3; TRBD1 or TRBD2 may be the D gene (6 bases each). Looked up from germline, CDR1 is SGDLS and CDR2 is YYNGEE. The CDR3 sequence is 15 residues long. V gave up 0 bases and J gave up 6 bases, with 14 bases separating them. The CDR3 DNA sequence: TGTGCCAGCAGCGTAGTCGGGGGCCCTTCGGATACGCAGTATTTT. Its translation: CASSVVGGPSDTQYF.

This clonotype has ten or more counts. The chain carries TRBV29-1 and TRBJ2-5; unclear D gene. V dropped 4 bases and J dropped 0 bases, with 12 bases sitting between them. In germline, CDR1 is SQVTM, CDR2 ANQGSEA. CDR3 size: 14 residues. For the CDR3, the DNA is TGCAGCGTTGGCCGGGCAGTCTACCAAGAGACCCAGTACTTC. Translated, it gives CSVGRAVYQETQYF.

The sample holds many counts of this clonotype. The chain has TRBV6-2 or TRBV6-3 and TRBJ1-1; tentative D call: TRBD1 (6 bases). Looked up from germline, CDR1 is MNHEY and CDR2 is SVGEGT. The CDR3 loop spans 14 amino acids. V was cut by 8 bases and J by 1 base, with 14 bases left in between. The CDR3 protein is CASGYRGKNTEAFF. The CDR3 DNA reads TGTGCCAGCGGCTATAGGGGGAAGAACACTGAAGCTTTCTTT.

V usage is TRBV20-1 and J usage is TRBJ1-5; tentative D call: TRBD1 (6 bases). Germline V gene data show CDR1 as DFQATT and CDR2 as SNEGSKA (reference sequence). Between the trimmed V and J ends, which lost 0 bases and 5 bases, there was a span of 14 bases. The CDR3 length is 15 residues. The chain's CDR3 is CSARDVPGQHQPQHF. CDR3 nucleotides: TGCAGTGCTAGAGATGTACCGGGACAACATCAGCCCCAGCATTTT.

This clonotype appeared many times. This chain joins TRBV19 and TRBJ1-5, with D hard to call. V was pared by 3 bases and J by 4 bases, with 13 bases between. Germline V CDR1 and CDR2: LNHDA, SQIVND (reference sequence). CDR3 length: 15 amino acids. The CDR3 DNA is TGTGCCAGTAGTATCCACTCTCCCAAGAATCAGCCCCAGCATTTT. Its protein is CASSIHSPKNQPQHF.

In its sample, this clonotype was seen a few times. CDR3 in amino acids: CASSGGLGGELFF. The CDR3 nucleotides are TGTGCCAGCAGTGGCGGACTAGGCGGGGAGCTGTTTTTT. The chain carries TRBV2 and TRBJ2-2; 7 nucleotides match TRBD2. Germline lookup yields CDR1 SNHLY and CDR2 FYNNEI. The CDR3 length is 13 residues. Trimming cost V 4 bases and J 7 bases; bases outside gene matches: 3.

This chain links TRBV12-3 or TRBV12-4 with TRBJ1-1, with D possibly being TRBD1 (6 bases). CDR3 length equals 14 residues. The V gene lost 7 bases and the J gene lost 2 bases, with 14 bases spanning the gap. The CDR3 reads CASIRDRTNTEAFF. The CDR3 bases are TGTGCCAGCATCCGTGACAGGACCAACACTGAAGCTTTCTTT.

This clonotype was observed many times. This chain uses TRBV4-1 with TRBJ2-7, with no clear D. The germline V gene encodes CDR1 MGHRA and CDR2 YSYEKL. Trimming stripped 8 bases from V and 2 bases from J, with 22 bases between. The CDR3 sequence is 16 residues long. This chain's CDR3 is CASYGSQPPETYEQYF. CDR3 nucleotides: TGCGCCAGCTATGGATCCCAACCTCCAGAAACCTACGAGCAGTACTTC.

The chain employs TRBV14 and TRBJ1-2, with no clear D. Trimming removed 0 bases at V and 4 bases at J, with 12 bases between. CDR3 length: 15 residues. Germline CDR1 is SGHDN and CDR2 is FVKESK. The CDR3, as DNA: TGTGCCAGCAGCCAAGATGTCGGAGGCCCCTATGGCTACACCTTC. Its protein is CASSQDVGGPYGYTF.

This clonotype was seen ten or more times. The CDR3 is CASRTNRGETQYF. DNA of the CDR3: TGTGCCAGCAGAACTAACAGGGGCGAGACCCAGTACTTC. The chain links TRBV6-2 or TRBV6-3 to TRBJ2-5; 7 bases match TRBD1. CDR1 is MNHEY and CDR2 is SVGEGT in the germline V gene. The CDR3 has 13 amino acids. The V gene end was trimmed by 6 bases and the J gene end by 5 bases; junction bases not matched to a gene: 6.

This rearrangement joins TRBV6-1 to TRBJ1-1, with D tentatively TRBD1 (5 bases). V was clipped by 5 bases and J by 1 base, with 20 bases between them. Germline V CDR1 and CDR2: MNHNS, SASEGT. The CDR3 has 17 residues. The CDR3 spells CASSQGRLRGGNTEAFF. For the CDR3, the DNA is TGTGCCAGCAGTCAGGGACGGTTACGGGGTGGGAACACTGAAGCTTTCTTT.

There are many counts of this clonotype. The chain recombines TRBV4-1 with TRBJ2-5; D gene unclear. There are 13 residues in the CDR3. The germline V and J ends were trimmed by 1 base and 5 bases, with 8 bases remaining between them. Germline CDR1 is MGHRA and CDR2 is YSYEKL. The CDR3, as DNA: TGCGCCAGCAGCCAAGGGGCGGAGGAGACCCAGTACTTC. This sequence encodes CASSQGAEETQYF.

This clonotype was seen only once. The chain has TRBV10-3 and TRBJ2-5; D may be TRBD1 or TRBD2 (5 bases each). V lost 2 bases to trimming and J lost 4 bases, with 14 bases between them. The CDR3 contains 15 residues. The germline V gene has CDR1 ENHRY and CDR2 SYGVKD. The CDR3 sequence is CAISESRDGAETQYF. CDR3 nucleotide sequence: TGTGCCATCAGTGAGAGCAGGGACGGTGCAGAGACCCAGTACTTC.

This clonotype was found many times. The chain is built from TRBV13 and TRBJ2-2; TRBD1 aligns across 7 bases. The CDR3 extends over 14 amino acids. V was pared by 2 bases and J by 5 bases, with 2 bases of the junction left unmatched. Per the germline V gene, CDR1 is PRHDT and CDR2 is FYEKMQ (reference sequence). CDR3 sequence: CASSLWGQTGELFF. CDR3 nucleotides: TGTGCCAGCAGCTTATGGGGACAGACCGGGGAGCTGTTTTTT.

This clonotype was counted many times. The chain's CDR3 is CASRPQEIYNSPLHF. The CDR3 coding sequence is TGTGCCAGCAGGCCACAGGAAATCTATAATTCACCCCTCCACTTT. This chain links TRBV27 with TRBJ1-6, with a tentative D call TRBD1 (5 bases). The CDR3 extends over 15 amino acids. The germline V gene has CDR1 MNHEY and CDR2 SMNVEV (reference sequence). V was trimmed by 6 bases and J by 3 bases, leaving 12 bases between them.